Listed below are T cell receptor beta chains from one sample, sequenced in a study of immune evolution from preneoplasia to lung adenocarcinoma. Only in-frame clones appear in the TCRdb table, and some are missing; sequencing was by immunoSEQ multiplex PCR. Of under 7,500 clones listed, roughly 75% were seen once; the top ten hold under 14%. Sequenced material: FFPE minimally invasive lung adenocarcinoma tissue. The receptors derive from a person aged 55-80 years with lung adenocarcinoma. The CDR3 runs from the conserved cysteine through the conserved F or W. The D gene is left open where the match is weak. Clone sizes are given selectively: once, few, many, or a class where the clone is expanded.

clone size	J gene	D gene	V gene	CDR3 DNA	CDR3 protein
-	TRBJ2-5	TRBD1	TRBV7-2	TGTGCCAGCAGCCGGGACAGATCTCAGCAGACCCAGTACTTC	CASSRDRSQQTQYF
few	TRBJ1-5	-	TRBV6-4	TGTGCCAGCATCCAGCCCAATCAGCCCCAGCATTTT	CASIQPNQPQHF
-	TRBJ1-2	-	TRBV28	TGTGCCAGCAGTCCAGACGGCAGGAGGGCTGGCTACACCTTC	CASSPDGRRAGYTF
-	TRBJ2-2	TRBD2	TRBV4-1	TGCGCCAGCAGCCAAGATTTATCTAGCGGAACTCACACCGGGGAGCTGTTTTTT	CASSQDLSSGTHTGELFF
-	TRBJ1-5	TRBD1	TRBV2	TGTGCCAGCAACTACATACAGGGGAATCAGCCCCAGCATTTT	CASNYIQGNQPQHF
-	TRBJ2-7	-	TRBV27	TGTGCCAGCAGGCAACAGGGACCCTACGAGCAGTACTTC	CASRQQGPYEQYF
few	TRBJ1-1	-	TRBV30	TGTGCCTGGACAGACTCAGGAGGGAACACTGAAGCTTTCTTT	CAWTDSGGNTEAFF
-	TRBJ2-6	TRBD1	TRBV4-2	TGTGCCAGCAGCCAGGCAGGGGGTGGGGCCAACGTCCTGACTTTC	CASSQAGGGANVLTF
-	TRBJ2-4	TRBD1	TRBV6-5	TGTGCCAGCAGTCAGACTCAGGGGGCCCAAAACATTCAGTACTTC	CASSQTQGAQNIQYF
-	TRBJ2-3	-	TRBV7-9	TGTGCCAGCAGCTTAGATACCGCAGATACGCAGTATTTT	CASSLDTADTQYF
large	TRBJ2-5	-	TRBV5-1	TGCGCCAGCGGAAGGGACTCCTGGCGGGAGACCCAGTACTTC	CASGRDSWRETQYF
once	TRBJ1-1	TRBD1	TRBV30	TGTGCCAGTTCCTTAGGACAGGTGATGAACACTGAAGCTTTCTTT	CASSLGQVMNTEAFF
few	TRBJ2-2	-	TRBV6-1	TGTGCCAGCACGATAACTAACACCGGGGAGCTGTTTTTT	CASTITNTGELFF
medium-sized	TRBJ2-7	-	TRBV6-5	TGTGCCAGCAGTCTTATAGGCTACGAGCAGTACTTC	CASSLIGYEQYF
-	TRBJ1-2	-	TRBV6-6	TGTGCCAGCAGTTTCCGGGACCCTTCCCGAGGCTACACCTTC	CASSFRDPSRGYTF
-	TRBJ1-2	-	TRBV11-2	TGTGCCAGCAGCTTACCAGGAGGGATTAACTATGGCTACACCTTC	CASSLPGGINYGYTF
-	TRBJ2-7	TRBD2	TRBV15	TGTGCCACCAGCAGAGGCGGGGGGCTAGCGGGAGGATTTGAGCAGTACTTC	CATSRGGGLAGGFEQYF
-	TRBJ2-5	TRBD2	TRBV10-2	TGCGCCAGCAGTGAGATACTAGCGGGAGTGGAGACCCAGTACTTC	CASSEILAGVETQYF